This T cell receptor (beta chain) emerged from a study of T-cell reconstitution after alpha-beta-depleted transplantation in children. Notes on the study in general: Alpha-beta T cells about two months after transplant reportedly derived from several hundred expanded graft clones. Surviving recipient T cells and thymic progenitors produced the high day-60 TCRbeta diversity seen in some patients.

In its sample, this clonotype was seen a few times. Its specificity is unknown. The germline CDR1 and CDR2 sequences are MNHNS and SASEGT. This CDR3 is 16 amino acids long. V shed 6 bases and J shed 1 base, with 18 bases lying between them. Preparation of the TCRbeta library used unique molecular identifiers. TCRdb passed the PCR reads through MiXCR, listing each CDR3 protein once. The sample consists of 350,000 to 500,000 distinct CDR3 sequences, approximately 41% of them appearing once. The source of this sequence is a girl aged 2-10 years with aplastic anemia, due to receive a stem cell transplant. The source was PBMCs, collected before TCRalphabeta/CD19-depleted stem cell transplant. This rearrangement joins TRBV6-1 to TRBJ1-1; D perhaps matches TRBD1 (5 bases). The CDR3 DNA reads TGTGCCAGCAGACCCCCGGGGGGAGGAGGGAACACTGAAGCTTTCTTT. This gives the protein CASRPPGGGGNTEAFF.